Following are 24 T cell receptor beta chains from one sample sequenced in a study of identical twins. MiXCR was run by TCRdb on the 5' RACE reads, yielding one entry per CDR3 protein. The table lists around 670,000 distinct CDR3 sequences, roughly 6% of them singletons, with under 2% in the top ten. The sequencing sample was made of naive T cells sorted from blood. The receptors shown here come from a man younger than 35 in good health.

This clonotype was seen at least ten times. The chain employs TRBV12-3 or TRBV12-4 and TRBJ2-7; D is ambiguous. The CDR3 extends over 15 amino acids. V was pared by 2 bases and J by 3 bases, with 14 bases between. The CDR3 nucleotides are TGTGCCAGCAGTTTAAATCCCGGTCAAAACTACGAGCAGTACGTC. This encodes CASSLNPGQNYEQYV.

The chain carries TRBV6-4 and TRBJ2-3; no reliable D call. Trimming took 0 bases from V and 2 from J, leaving 9 bases between them. Germline V CDR1 and CDR2: MRHNA, SNTAGT. This CDR3 has 15 amino acids. CDR3 amino acids: CASSDSNGPTDTQYF. CDR3 sequence (DNA): TGTGCCAGCAGTGACTCCAACGGCCCCACAGATACGCAGTATTTT.

The table lists this clonotype with many counts. The chain has TRBV20-1 and TRBJ2-2; 11 bases are a match to TRBD2. Per germline, CDR1 DFQATT and CDR2 SNEGSKA (reference sequence). The CDR3 covers 15 residues. Trimming removed 5 bases from V and 5 bases from J; junction bases left unmatched: 7. The CDR3 reads CSAPLAGARTGELFF. CDR3 in DNA: TGCAGTGCTCCACTAGCGGGAGCCCGAACCGGGGAGCTGTTTTTT.

This clonotype was seen more than once but under ten times. The rearrangement uses TRBV10-2 and TRBJ1-2; 7 positions match TRBD1. There are 11 residues in the CDR3. V lost 8 bases and J lost 4; bases outside the gene matches: 1. Germline V gene lookup returns CDR1 WSHSY and CDR2 SAAADI. The DNA for the CDR3 is TGCGCCAGCGGACAGGTCTATGGCTACACCTTC. Translated, it gives CASGQVYGYTF.

The V call is TRBV6-1, the J call TRBJ2-3; 9 bases are shared with TRBD2. The CDR3 covers 13 residues. Germline lookup yields CDR1 MNHNS and CDR2 SASEGT. J was trimmed by 1 base and V by 7 bases; bases with no gene match: 0. This CDR3 reads CASKREGTDTQYF. The CDR3 DNA reads TGTGCCAGCAAGCGGGAGGGCACAGATACGCAGTATTTT.

The chain combines TRBV27 with TRBJ1-2; maybe TRBD1 (6 bases). The CDR3 is 15 residues long. Trimming took off 5 bases at V and 3 bases at J, with 16 bases between the two ends. Per germline, CDR1 MNHEY and CDR2 SMNVEV (reference sequence). The CDR3, as DNA: TGTGCCAGCAGTACCCGGGACAAAGTTTACTATGGCTACACCTTC. It yields the protein CASSTRDKVYYGYTF.

The chain is built from TRBV6-1 and TRBJ2-1; D gene uncertain. Trimming left V 6 bases short and J 0 bases short, with 12 bases between. This CDR3 region has 15 residues. Germline CDR1 and CDR2: MNHNS and SASEGT. The DNA for the CDR3 is TGTGCCAGCAGCCAAGGCGAGAGCTCCTACAATGAGCAGTTCTTC. Protein sequence: CASSQGESSYNEQFF.

The chain combines TRBV11-2 with TRBJ2-1; D not certain. There are 14 residues in the CDR3. V was pared by 5 bases and J by 4 bases, with 12 bases between. Germline values: CDR1 SGHAT, CDR2 FQNNGV. The CDR3 loop reads CASSQETRYNEQFF. As DNA, the CDR3 is TGTGCCAGCAGCCAAGAGACCCGGTACAATGAGCAGTTCTTC.

This clonotype was detected ten times or more. The chain couples TRBV7-2 to TRBJ2-1, with TRBD2 matching 7 bases. This CDR3 contains 15 residues. With 4 bases clipped from V and 4 bases from J, the junction kept 7 bases outside the gene matches. Germline V lookup: CDR1 SGHTA, CDR2 FQGNSA. The CDR3 coding sequence is TGTGCCAGCAGCTCGACTAGCTTCAGGTACAATGAGCAGTTCTTC. Its protein product is CASSSTSFRYNEQFF.

This clonotype was observed many times. The chain uses TRBV7-2 and TRBJ2-7; D is ambiguous. The V and J ends lost 1 base and 3 bases respectively, with 7 bases between them. CDR1 and CDR2 from the germline V gene are SGHTA and FQGNSA. The CDR3 length is 13 residues. The CDR3 coding sequence is TGTGCCAGCAGCTTAGGGGTCGACTACGAGCAGTACTTC. Translated: CASSLGVDYEQYF. Complete variable domain (other parts from reference TRBV7-2 and TRBJ2-7): GAGVSQSPSNKVTEKGKDVELRCDPISGHTALYWYRQSLGQGLEFLIYFQGNSAPDKSGLPSDRFSAERTGGSVSTLTIQRTQQEDSAVYLCASSLGVDYEQYFGPGTRLTVT.

This sequence joins TRBV20-1 and TRBJ2-1, with TRBD2 as a possible D gene (5 bases). Germline CDR1 and CDR2: DFQATT and SNEGSKA (reference sequence). The CDR3 covers 14 residues. Trimming stripped 6 bases from V and 2 bases from J, with 14 bases between. Here the CDR3 reads CSAEASGTYNEQFF. DNA for the CDR3: TGCAGTGCAGAGGCGAGCGGAACCTACAATGAGCAGTTCTTC.

In its sample, this clonotype was seen a few times. This chain links TRBV5-6 with TRBJ2-2, with a tentative D call TRBD2 (6 bases). Germline V gene data show CDR1 as SGHDT and CDR2 as YYEEEE. V was shortened by 3 bases and J by 6 bases, with 18 bases between the two germline ends. The CDR3 totals 16 residues. The CDR3 DNA follows: TGTGCCAGCAGCTCCATTTCGGGAGCGGTCGCCGGGGAGCTGTTTTTT. This translates into CASSSISGAVAGELFF.

The V and J genes are TRBV7-2 and TRBJ1-6; D not certain. The CDR3 totals 16 residues. The germline V gene has CDR1 SGHTA and CDR2 FQGNSA. Trimming shortened V by 1 base and J by 4 bases, and 11 bases separated the two germline ends. The CDR3 protein is CASSLDRKGYNSPLHF. As DNA, the CDR3 is TGTGCCAGCAGCTTAGACAGAAAAGGGTATAATTCACCCCTCCACTTT.

This clonotype has a count of ten or more. The rearrangement uses TRBV19 and TRBJ1-1; D is perhaps TRBD1 (5 bases). With 9 bases removed from V and 1 base from J, the gap between germline ends came to 12 bases. The CDR3 has 13 residues. Germline CDR1 LNHDA, CDR2 SQIVND (reference sequence). CDR3 sequence (DNA): TGTGCCAGCAGCATAGGGGAGAACACTGAAGCTTTCTTT. Protein: CASSIGENTEAFF.

There are many counts of this clonotype. This chain connects TRBV12-3 or TRBV12-4 to TRBJ1-6, with D possibly TRBD1 on 5 matching bases. The CDR3 contains 13 residues. The V end was cut by 1 base, the J end by 11 bases, with 9 bases between. The CDR3 region has the DNA TGTGCCAGCAGTTTAGGGCAGGGAGCACCCCTCCACTTT. Translation: CASSLGQGAPLHF.

There are many counts of this clonotype. Written as DNA, the CDR3 is TGTGCCTGGAGTCCGTTGGACAGCAAACAAGAGACCCAGTACTTC. This gives the protein CAWSPLDSKQETQYF. The chain employs TRBV30 and TRBJ2-5; the D gene is possibly TRBD1 (6 bases). Per the germline V gene, CDR1 is GTSNPN and CDR2 is SVGIG (reference sequence). The germline V and J ends were trimmed by 2 bases and 2 bases, with 15 bases remaining between them. The CDR3 has 15 residues.

This clonotype was counted ten times or more. The CDR3 here is CASSTGPGQQETQYF. CDR3 coding DNA: TGCGCCAGCAGCACTGGCCCGGGACAACAAGAGACCCAGTACTTC. This sequence joins TRBV5-1 and TRBJ2-5, with D perhaps TRBD1 (6 bases). In germline, CDR1 is SGHRS, CDR2 YFSETQ. Trimming shortened V by 4 bases and J by 2 bases, and 15 bases separated the two germline ends. This CDR3 has 15 amino acids. Full variable domain (remainder filled in from reference TRBV5-1 and TRBJ2-5): KAGVTQTPRYLIKTRGQQVTLSCSPISGHRSVSWYQQTPGQGLQFLFEYFSETQRNKGNFPGRFSGRQFSNSRSEMNVSTLELGDSALYLCASSTGPGQQETQYFGPGTRLLVL.

This clonotype came up many times. The rearrangement uses TRBV12-3 or TRBV12-4 and TRBJ2-4; 7 bases line up with TRBD1. The CDR3 runs 14 residues. Trimming took 6 bases from V and 6 from J; bases not matched to a gene: 8. The CDR3 spells CASSHRDSSNIQYF. DNA of the CDR3: TGTGCCAGCAGCCATAGGGACAGTTCAAACATTCAGTACTTC.

This clonotype was counted a few times. The J gene is TRBJ2-1, the V gene TRBV15; 7 nucleotides line up with TRBD1. CDR1 is LNHNV, CDR2 YYDKDF, per germline (reference sequence). The J segment lost 0 bases and the V segment lost 4 bases, leaving 9 bases of the junction unmatched. This CDR3 spans 17 amino acids. CDR3 in amino acids: CATSTHLQGSSYNEQFF. In nucleotides, the CDR3 is TGTGCCACCAGCACCCACCTACAGGGGAGCTCCTACAATGAGCAGTTCTTC.

With respect to this clonotype: With a much larger clone just one base away, this may be a read error. The V gene is TRBV9, the J gene TRBJ2-1; D may be TRBD1 (5 bases). CDR1 is SGDLS, CDR2 YYNGEE, per germline. The CDR3 length is 12 residues. CDR3 amino acids: CAGSAQGDEQFF. The CDR3 coding sequence is TGTGCCGGCAGCGCCCAGGGCGATGAGCAGTTCTTC.

This clonotype was counted many times. The chain has TRBV11-2 and TRBJ2-5; D remains ambiguous. The length of the CDR3 is 15 residues. Trimming took 5 bases from V and 5 from J, leaving 18 bases between them. CDR1 and CDR2 from the germline V gene are SGHAT and FQNNGV. The CDR3 loop is CASSRTTESRETQYF. The DNA for the CDR3 is TGTGCCAGCAGCCGAACTACAGAATCTCGGGAGACCCAGTACTTC.

In its sample, this clonotype was seen many times. The chain links TRBV5-6 to TRBJ2-7; 12 bases line up with TRBD2. Trimming cost V 7 bases and J 4 bases; bases outside gene matches: 6. The length of the CDR3 is 14 residues. Germline CDR1 is SGHDT and CDR2 is YYEEEE. Written as DNA, the CDR3 is TGTGCCAGCCGCACACTAGCGGGAGGTTACGAGCAGTACGTC. This gives the protein CASRTLAGGYEQYV.

The chain combines TRBV5-5 with TRBJ2-7; 14 nucleotides align to TRBD2. Germline lookup yields CDR1 SGHKS and CDR2 YYEKEE (reference sequence). Trimming took 4 bases from V and 7 from J; bases not matched to a gene: 10. This CDR3 comprises 16 residues. The CDR3 loop is CASSPEGTSGRVEQYV. The CDR3 region has the DNA TGTGCCAGCAGCCCCGAAGGGACTAGCGGGAGAGTTGAGCAGTACGTC.

This clonotype was picked up many times. The V call is TRBV5-1, the J call TRBJ2-3, with 9 positions matching TRBD2. The CDR3 length is 18 residues. J lost 0 bases, V lost 4 bases, and 12 bases had no gene match. Germline V gene lookup returns CDR1 SGHRS and CDR2 YFSETQ. The CDR3 nucleotides are TGCGCCAGCAGCGGGAGGCTAGCGGGATTCCCTAGCACAGATACGCAGTATTTT. Translation: CASSGRLAGFPSTDTQYF. The full variable domain, rest sourced from reference TRBV5-1 and TRBJ2-3, is KAGVTQTPRYLIKTRGQQVTLSCSPISGHRSVSWYQQTPGQGLQFLFEYFSETQRNKGNFPGRFSGRQFSNSRSEMNVSTLELGDSALYLCASSGRLAGFPSTDTQYFGPGTRLTVL.